Listed here is a single T cell receptor beta chain. This clone has more than one count but fewer than ten. Its antigen is still unknown. It has no much larger one-base neighbor in the sample; base qualities were not kept. Other DNA sequences in the sample encode the same CDR3. The germline V gene provides CDR1 SGHRS and CDR2 YFSETQ. From the cysteine through the phenylalanine, the CDR3 covers 14 amino acids. The DNA shown is the 42-base CDR3, in frame from base 1. At the junction V is shortened by 2 bases and J by 1 base, with 9 bases in between. This sample stems from a study of blood T cell repertoires in COVID-19 (dated by TCRdb to the early 2020s). Describing the broader study: Samples from collaborators originated in the United States, Italy and Spain and spanned both the acute and convalescent phases of COVID-19. The material from the prospective study consisted of cDNA or gDNA derived from T cells, B-cell-depleted T cells, or PBMCs. Samples came from the ongoing ImmuneRACE study (first 160 participants) plus 1,254 subjects from 6 global collaborators. The dataset comprised deeply sampled blood TCRbeta repertoires from subjects exposed to, actively infected with, or recovered from COVID-19. Nearly every sample came with metadata listing a de-identified subject ID, COVID-19 status, age in years and sex. The repertoires were released in a freely available public database meant as a resource for research on the immune response to SARS-CoV-2. HLA class I and class II types, where available, came from metadata supplied by the sample provider rather than from assay-based typing. Overall study results and their limits: How much clinical and demographic metadata was included differed by source and by participant, and the metadata was provided uncurated.

TCRbeta CDR3 regions were amplified from genomic DNA using the immunoSEQ Assay, a bias-controlled multiplex PCR. From the authors' description of their analysis: Nucleated cell counts per sample were estimated from amplification of reference gene primers within the assay. To quantify the absolute abundance of each unique TCRbeta CDR3 rearrangement, sequence reads were collapsed and filtered. For each sample, productive Simpson clonality was calculated by taking the square root of Simpson's diversity index across productive rearrangements. TCRdb obtained this table from immuneACCESS and retained in-frame rearrangements with V and J assigned. These tables miss some clones; where compared with another copy, unresolved V genes account for less than half of the shortfall, and the remainder is unexplained. That table gives V, J and clone size, and the DNA gave D and trimming. Here the sample has some 400,000 clones; more than 75% occur a single time. The top ten clones comprise approximately 2.5% of the sample.

In Seattle, one collaborating source enrolled patients while the infection was active and tracked those patients longitudinally over the course of disease. Collaborating institutions collected whole blood in K2EDTA tubes following their own protocols. For TCRbeta analysis, collaborators shipped samples as frozen whole blood, isolated PBMCs, or DNA extracted from either of those sample types. This receptor was taken from a woman aged 55-70 years with COVID-19, enrolled during active disease. This sequence uses TRBV5-1 and TRBJ1-1, with the D gene uncertain. Material: peripheral blood. The CDR3 in this case is CASSLGTANTEAFF. The sequenced DNA: TGCGCCAGCAGCTTAGGAACAGCGAACACTGAAGCTTTCTTT.